The rows below give T cell receptor beta chains drawn from one sample of a study of blood T cell repertoires in COVID-19. Measured with immunoSEQ multiplex PCR; TCRdb has only the in-frame clones, and not every one. The sample carries about 88,000 clones, nearly 90% recorded once. The sequenced sample consisted of peripheral blood. Receptors were obtained from a woman older than 75 with acute or convalescent COVID-19. The CDR3 runs from the conserved cysteine through the conserved F or W. The D gene is left open where the match is weak. Rows give clone size only sometimes, using once, few, many, or a class for an expanded clone.

V	D	size	J	CDR3	DNA
TRBV6-5	NA	NA	TRBJ2-1	CASSYDIYNEQFF	TGTGCCAGCAGTTACGACATTTACAATGAGCAGTTCTTC
TRBV10-3	TRBD1	NA	TRBJ2-1	CAIRSDRGDEQFF	TGTGCCATCAGATCGGACAGGGGTGATGAGCAGTTCTTC
TRBV29-1	NA	few	TRBJ2-1	CSVGTPRDNEQFF	TGCAGCGTTGGAACTCCACGGGACAATGAGCAGTTCTTC
TRBV3-1/TRBV3-2	TRBD1	NA	TRBJ2-4	CASSHTTGGQGRTKNIQYF	TGTGCCAGCAGTCACACTACGGGGGGACAGGGGCGAACCAAAAACATTCAGTACTTC
TRBV10-3	NA	NA	TRBJ2-1	CAISESRGYEQFF	TGTGCCATCAGTGAGTCGCGGGGATATGAGCAGTTCTTC
TRBV6-4	TRBD1	once	TRBJ2-2	CASSRQGRTGELFF	TGTGCCAGCAGTAGACAGGGGAGGACCGGGGAGCTGTTTTTT
TRBV3-1/TRBV3-2	NA	NA	TRBJ2-1	CASSQGWSSYNEQFF	TGTGCCAGCAGCCAAGGATGGAGCTCCTACAATGAGCAGTTCTTC
TRBV19	NA	NA	TRBJ2-7	CASKHAEATTGEQYF	TGTGCCAGTAAGCACGCGGAGGCCACCACGGGGGAGCAGTACTTC
TRBV6-4	TRBD2	NA	TRBJ2-7	CASSDPTRSSGEQYF	TGTGCCAGCAGTGACCCGACTAGATCTAGCGGGGAGCAGTACTTC
TRBV6-2/TRBV6-3	NA	NA	TRBJ1-2	CASSYYSPGRYYGYTF	TGTGCCAGCAGTTACTATTCCCCAGGGCGCTACTATGGCTACACCTTC
TRBV6-5	NA	once	TRBJ1-5	CASSYTRDAPNQPQHF	TGTGCCAGCAGTTACACGCGGGACGCCCCCAATCAGCCCCAGCATTTT
TRBV4-2	NA	NA	TRBJ2-7	CASSQSGTGNYEQYF	TGTGCCAGCAGCCAAAGCGGGACAGGAAACTACGAGCAGTACTTC
TRBV30	NA	NA	TRBJ1-5	CAWSHRWREDHQPQHF	TGTGCCTGGAGCCACCGGTGGAGGGAGGATCATCAGCCCCAGCATTTT
TRBV20-1	TRBD1	NA	TRBJ1-6	CSASTGQGASPLHF	TGCAGTGCTAGTACGGGACAGGGGGCTTCACCCCTCCACTTT
TRBV4-3	TRBD1	NA	TRBJ1-4	CASSQERGQGIGEKLFF	TGCGCCAGCAGCCAAGAAAGGGGACAGGGGATCGGCGAAAAACTGTTTTTT
TRBV19	NA	NA	TRBJ1-1	CASSYWGGILNTEAFF	TGTGCCAGTAGTTATTGGGGGGGTATCTTGAACACTGAAGCTTTCTTT
TRBV27	NA	NA	TRBJ1-2	CASRDGGDLYGYTF	TGTGCCAGCAGGGATGGGGGGGACCTATATGGCTACACCTTC
TRBV7-9	NA	NA	TRBJ2-5	CASSQWGEETQYF	TGTGCCAGCAGCCAATGGGGGGAAGAGACCCAGTACTTC
TRBV4-3	NA	NA	TRBJ2-7	CASSQDWQAYEQYF	TGCGCCAGCAGCCAGGACTGGCAAGCCTACGAGCAGTACTTC
TRBV28	TRBD1	NA	TRBJ1-1	CASSLPTGGTEAFF	TGTGCCAGCAGTCTACCGACAGGGGGAACTGAAGCTTTCTTT
TRBV28	TRBD1	NA	TRBJ1-5	CASSLSTGAEGPQHF	TGTGCCAGCAGTTTATCGACAGGGGCGGAGGGGCCCCAGCATTTT
TRBV27	TRBD2	NA	TRBJ2-7	CASSLYGGLAGAEQYF	TGTGCCAGCAGTTTATACGGGGGGCTAGCGGGGGCTGAGCAGTACTTC
TRBV19	TRBD1	NA	TRBJ1-3	CASSSTGGSGNTIYF	TGTGCCAGTAGTTCAACAGGGGGATCTGGAAACACCATATATTTT
TRBV27	NA	NA	TRBJ1-5	CASSFSGVGGPQHF	TGTGCCAGCAGTTTCTCAGGGGTTGGAGGGCCCCAGCATTTT
TRBV7-9	TRBD1	NA	TRBJ1-2	CASSFGDRNYGYTF	TGTGCCAGCAGCTTTGGGGACAGGAACTATGGCTACACCTTC
TRBV2	TRBD2	once	TRBJ2-3	CATQAGGVSDTQYF	TGTGCCACCCAAGCGGGAGGGGTGTCAGATACGCAGTATTTT
TRBV7-2	NA	NA	TRBJ1-6	CASSLTPDRLTYNSPLHF	TGTGCCAGCAGCTTAACCCCCGACAGGCTGACCTATAATTCACCCCTCCACTTT
TRBV29-1	TRBD1	NA	TRBJ2-1	CSSRDSYNEQFF	TGCAGCTCCCGGGACAGCTACAATGAGCAGTTCTTC
TRBV7-9	NA	NA	TRBJ1-1	CASSPPRGQEWAEAFF	TGTGCCAGCAGCCCCCCACGGGGACAAGAGTGGGCTGAAGCTTTCTTT
TRBV30	NA	NA	TRBJ1-2	CAWSAGGTYYGYTF	TGTGCCTGGAGTGCGGGGGGCACCTACTATGGCTACACCTTC
TRBV18	NA	NA	TRBJ1-6	CASSPPGGRINSPLHF	TGTGCCAGCTCACCACCGGGGGGACGGATTAATTCACCCCTCCACTTT
TRBV29-1	NA	NA	TRBJ1-2	CSVDRFNYGYTF	TGCAGCGTTGACAGGTTTAACTATGGCTACACCTTC
TRBV7-2	NA	NA	TRBJ1-1	CASSPFGTAWRGEAFF	TGTGCCAGCAGTCCGTTTGGGACCGCCTGGAGGGGTGAAGCTTTCTTT
TRBV10-2	TRBD1	NA	TRBJ1-2	CASSLLFSQGLGGYTF	TGCGCCAGCAGTCTCCTCTTCTCACAGGGGTTGGGTGGCTACACCTTC
TRBV24-1	NA	NA	TRBJ1-5	CATTQGSNQPQHF	TGTGCCACCACCCAGGGGAGCAATCAGCCCCAGCATTTT
TRBV5-4	TRBD1	NA	TRBJ1-4	CASSLVGQGDEKLFF	TGTGCCAGCAGCCTAGTTGGGCAGGGGGATGAAAAACTGTTTTTT
TRBV9	TRBD1	NA	TRBJ1-5	CASSATGDNQPQHF	TGTGCCAGCAGCGCGACAGGGGACAATCAGCCCCAGCATTTT